Presented here are 16 T cell receptor beta chains from one specimen sequenced in a study of shared clonotypes between healthy human individuals. Clones were read by immunoSEQ multiplex PCR, and TCRdb kept only the in-frame ones, dropping some. The table records 2 million to 2.5 million clones, 85% to 95% of them present only once. Specimen: naive CD4+ T cells from PBMCs. Sample subset: CD45RA+ positively selected. Receptors were obtained from a man between 18 and 29 years old in good health. Some clones in this sample may be carry-over from other donors' samples.

J is TRBJ1-1 and V is TRBV28, with 7 bases aligning to TRBD1. The CDR3 has 17 amino acids. CDR1 is MDHEN and CDR2 is SYDVKM in the germline V gene. The ends lost 5 bases at V and 5 bases at J; junction bases unmatched: 17. CDR3 sequence: CASSHLTGFILRTEAFF. The CDR3, as DNA: TGTGCCAGCAGTCATCTGACAGGGTTTATTTTGAGGACTGAAGCTTTCTTT.

The rearrangement uses TRBV18 and TRBJ1-2, with D hard to call. The CDR3 covers 13 residues. Germline V gene data show CDR1 as KGHSH and CDR2 as LQKENI. Deletions cut 2 bases from V and 4 bases from J, with 8 bases between. CDR3 protein: CASSPANLYGYTF. The CDR3 DNA reads as TGTGCCAGCTCACCAGCCAACCTCTATGGCTACACCTTC.

V gene TRBV11-2 combines with J gene TRBJ1-2, with 7 bases matching TRBD1. CDR3 size: 16 residues. J gave up 4 bases and V 4 bases, and 12 bases lay outside the gene matches. In germline, CDR1 is SGHAT, CDR2 FQNNGV. Written as DNA, the CDR3 is TGTGCCAGCAGCTCAGTACAGGGGAAGCTACCCTATGGCTACACCTTC. Its protein product is CASSSVQGKLPYGYTF.

J is TRBJ2-2 and V is TRBV4-2; no reliable D call. The CDR3 length is 15 residues. With 7 bases removed from V and 3 bases from J, the gap between germline ends came to 15 bases. Germline V gene data show CDR1 as LGHNA and CDR2 as YNFKEQ. CDR3 sequence: CASTKRGVDTGELFF. The CDR3 DNA reads as TGTGCCAGCACCAAGCGAGGTGTAGACACCGGGGAGCTGTTTTTT.

The chain employs TRBV4-1 and TRBJ1-2; D is unresolved. The CDR3 is 11 residues long. Trimming removed 1 base at V and 9 bases at J, with 6 bases between. The germline V gene encodes CDR1 MGHRA and CDR2 YSYEKL. The CDR3 bases are TGCGCCAGCAGCCAAGTCGGACGCTACACCTTC. It encodes CASSQVGRYTF.

The chain is built from TRBV6-5 and TRBJ1-1, with a possible D match to TRBD1 (5 bases). Per germline, CDR1 MNHEY and CDR2 SVGAGI. V dropped 5 bases and J dropped 0 bases, with 13 bases sitting between them. The CDR3 spans 15 residues. CDR3 residues: CASSRSGQMNTEAFF. CDR3 sequence (DNA): TGTGCCAGCAGTCGCTCAGGGCAGATGAACACTGAAGCTTTCTTT.

The DNA of the CDR3 is TGCGCCAGCAGCTTGGACCTAAACACCATATATTTT. Encoded protein: CASSLDLNTIYF. The V gene is TRBV5-1, the J gene TRBJ1-3; D unresolved. The CDR3 extends over 12 amino acids. Trimming pared 0 bases from V and 6 bases from J, leaving 4 bases between. The germline V gene encodes CDR1 SGHRS and CDR2 YFSETQ.

The V and J genes are TRBV15 and TRBJ1-5, with 12 bases identical to TRBD1. CDR3 length: 20 residues. Germline CDR1 and CDR2: LNHNV and YYDKDF (reference sequence). V trimming: 2 bases; J trimming: 0 bases; junction bases outside the gene matches: 11. CDR3: CATSRPRGTGGKGSNQPQHF. The CDR3 DNA reads as TGTGCCACCAGCAGACCCCGGGGGACAGGGGGCAAGGGTAGCAATCAGCCCCAGCATTTT.

This clone was counted a few times. Compared with germline, one end of the junction differs, possibly owing to a read error. The genes are TRBV2 and TRBJ1-2, with TRBD1 identical over 9 bases. Per germline, CDR1 SNHLY and CDR2 FYNNEI. This CDR3 has 15 residues. CDR3 nucleotide sequence: TGTGCCAGCAGAGAAGAAGGGACAGGGCCCTCTGGCTACACCTTC. Amino acid sequence: CASREEGTGPSGYTF.

This chain connects TRBV19 to TRBJ1-1; D gene uncertain. Trimming took off 9 bases at V and 2 bases at J, with 16 bases between the two ends. CDR1 and CDR2 (germline): LNHDA, SQIVND (reference sequence). The CDR3 spans 14 residues. The CDR3 coding sequence is TGTGCCAGCGCCCCCCCTGGAATTAACACTGAAGCTTTCTTT. It yields the protein CASAPPGINTEAFF.

CDR3 DNA: TGTGCCAGCAGCTTGCGGGTAAGGACCTACGAGCAGTACTTC. This encodes CASSLRVRTYEQYF. This chain joins TRBV7-2 and TRBJ2-7; TRBD2 is a possible D gene (5 bases). Trimming removed 3 bases from V and 2 bases from J, with 11 bases in between. The CDR3 is 14 residues long. Germline CDR1 and CDR2: SGHTA and FQGNSA.

The gene calls are TRBV5-4 and TRBJ2-5, with 7 nucleotides matching TRBD1. This CDR3 comprises 13 residues. V was clipped by 6 bases and J by 4 bases; unmatched bases: 6. Germline V lookup: CDR1 SGHNT, CDR2 YYREEE (reference sequence). CDR3 sequence: CASTPGGRETQYF. The CDR3 bases are TGTGCCAGCACCCCAGGGGGTCGAGAGACCCAGTACTTC.

This clone was seen a single time. This CDR3 is also generated by other DNA sequences in the sample. This chain uses TRBV30 with TRBJ2-6; TRBD1 is a possible D gene (6 bases). The V end was cut by 0 bases, the J end by 0 bases, with 6 bases between. From germline, CDR1 is GTSNPN and CDR2 SVGIG (reference sequence). This CDR3 comprises 15 residues. DNA for the CDR3: TGTGCCTGGAGTGTCAGGGGCTCTGGGGCCAACGTCCTGACTTTC. Protein sequence: CAWSVRGSGANVLTF.

The chain employs TRBV30 and TRBJ2-7; 9 nucleotides align to TRBD1. Germline V CDR1 and CDR2: GTSNPN, SVGIG (reference sequence). This CDR3 has 13 amino acids. V was clipped by 3 bases and J by 6 bases; unmatched bases: 6. The CDR3 is CAWSGTGMGEQYF. CDR3 coding DNA: TGTGCCTGGAGCGGGACAGGGATGGGCGAGCAGTACTTC.

The chain couples TRBV6-6 to TRBJ1-5; 7 bases map to TRBD1. There are 15 residues in the CDR3. Unmatched junction bases numbered 8, after V lost 2 bases and J lost 7 bases. Germline CDR1 MNHNY, CDR2 SVGAGI (reference sequence). The CDR3 protein is CASSYLKGARQPQHF. In DNA, the CDR3 is TGTGCCAGCAGTTACCTAAAGGGGGCACGCCAGCCCCAGCATTTT.

The rearrangement uses TRBV7-9 and TRBJ1-4; D may be TRBD1 (5 bases). Germline V gene sequence: CDR1 SEHNR, CDR2 FQNEAQ (reference sequence). The CDR3 is 16 residues long. V was cut by 5 bases and J by 1 base, with 14 bases left in between. The chain's CDR3 is CASSRLLGGTNEKLFF. For the CDR3, the DNA is TGTGCCAGCAGCCGACTCCTTGGGGGAACTAATGAAAAACTGTTTTTT. Full variable domain (rest looked up from reference TRBV7-9 and TRBJ1-4): DTGVSQNPRHKITKRGQNVTFRCDPISEHNRLYWYRQTLGQGPEFLTYFQNEAQLEKSRLLSDRFSAERPKGSFSTLEIQRTEQGDSAMYLCASSRLLGGTNEKLFFGSGTQLSVL.